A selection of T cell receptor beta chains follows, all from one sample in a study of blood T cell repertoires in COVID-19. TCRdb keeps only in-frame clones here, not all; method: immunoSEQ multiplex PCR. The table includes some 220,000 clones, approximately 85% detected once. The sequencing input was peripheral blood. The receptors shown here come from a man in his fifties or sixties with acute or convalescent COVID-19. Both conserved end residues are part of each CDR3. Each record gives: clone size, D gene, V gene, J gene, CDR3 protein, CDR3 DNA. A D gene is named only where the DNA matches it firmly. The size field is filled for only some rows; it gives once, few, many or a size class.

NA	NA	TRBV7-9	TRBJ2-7	CASSPQLGRSYEQYF	TGTGCCAGCAGCCCCCAGCTGGGGCGGTCCTACGAGCAGTACTTC
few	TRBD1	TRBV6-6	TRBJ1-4	CASSYSGQRGNEKLFF	TGTGCCAGCAGTTACTCGGGACAGAGGGGCAATGAAAAACTGTTTTTT
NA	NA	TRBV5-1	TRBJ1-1	CASSFLLNTEAFF	TGCGCCAGCAGCTTCTTGTTGAACACTGAAGCTTTCTTT
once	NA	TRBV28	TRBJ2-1	CASTERGNEQFF	TGTGCCAGCACTGAAAGAGGCAATGAGCAGTTCTTC
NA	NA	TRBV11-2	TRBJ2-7	CASSLVGRISYEQYF	TGTGCCAGCAGCTTAGTAGGGAGGATCTCCTACGAGCAGTACTTC
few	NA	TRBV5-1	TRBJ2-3	CASSLARTSDTQYF	TGCGCCAGCAGCTTGGCCAGGACTTCAGATACGCAGTATTTT
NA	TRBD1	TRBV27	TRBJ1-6	CASSLLGQQNSPLHF	TGTGCCAGCAGTTTGTTGGGACAGCAGAATTCACCCCTCCACTTT
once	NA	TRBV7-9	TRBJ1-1	CASSPVRSSTEAFF	TGTGCCAGCAGCCCGGTGAGATCTTCAACTGAAGCTTTCTTT
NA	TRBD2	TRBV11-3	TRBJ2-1	CASSLALAGTYSYNEQFF	TGTGCCAGCAGCTTAGCACTAGCGGGCACCTACTCCTACAATGAGCAGTTCTTC
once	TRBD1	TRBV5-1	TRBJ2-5	CASSLGQGQETQYF	TGCGCCAGCAGCTTGGGACAGGGACAAGAGACCCAGTACTTC
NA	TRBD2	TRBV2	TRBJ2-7	CASSESGGSLYEQYF	TGTGCCAGCAGTGAGAGCGGGGGGTCCCTCTACGAGCAGTACTTC
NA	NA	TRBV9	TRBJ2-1	CASSVVADSYNEQFF	TGTGCCAGCAGCGTAGTAGCGGACTCCTACAATGAGCAGTTCTTC
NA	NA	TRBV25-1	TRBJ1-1	CASSESRFQAFF	TGTGCCAGCAGTGAATCCCGGTTCCAAGCTTTCTTT
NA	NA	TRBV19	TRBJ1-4	CASSTGEYEKLFF	TGTGCCAGTAGTACGGGGGAGTACGAAAAACTGTTTTTT
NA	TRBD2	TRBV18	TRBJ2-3	CASSPPGLAGFTDTQYF	TGTGCCAGCTCACCTCCGGGACTAGCGGGTTTCACAGATACGCAGTATTTT
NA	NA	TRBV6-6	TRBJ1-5	CASSRELGTNQPQHF	TGTGCCAGCAGCCGGGAGTTAGGTACCAATCAGCCCCAGCATTTT
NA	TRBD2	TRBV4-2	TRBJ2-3	CASSPPPSGNTDTQYF	TGTGCCAGCAGCCCCCCCCCTAGCGGGAACACAGATACGCAGTATTTT
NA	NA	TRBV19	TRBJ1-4	CASGQGTNEKLFF	TGTGCCAGTGGGCAGGGGACTAATGAAAAACTGTTTTTT
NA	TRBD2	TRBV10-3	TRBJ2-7	CAISEIAGWHEQYF	TGTGCCATCAGTGAGATAGCGGGATGGCACGAGCAGTACTTC
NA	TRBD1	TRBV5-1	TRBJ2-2	CASSPDDRGNTGELFF	TGCGCCAGCAGCCCTGATGACAGGGGTAACACCGGGGAGCTGTTTTTT
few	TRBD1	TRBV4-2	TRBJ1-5	CASSQDKGAGQPQHF	TGTGCCAGCAGCCAAGATAAGGGGGCCGGTCAGCCCCAGCATTTT
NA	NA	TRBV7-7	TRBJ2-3	CASSLAPLLTDTQYF	TGTGCTAGCAGCTTAGCCCCTCTCCTTACAGATACGCAGTATTTT
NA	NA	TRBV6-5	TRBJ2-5	CASSPRAGYQETQYF	TGTGCCAGCAGTCCCCGGGCGGGATACCAAGAGACCCAGTACTTC
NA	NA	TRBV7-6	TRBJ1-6	CASSLEGENSPLHF	TGTGCCAGCAGCTTAGAAGGGGAAAATTCACCCCTCCACTTT
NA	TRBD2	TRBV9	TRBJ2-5	CASSVGAGGTQETQYF	TGTGCCAGCAGCGTAGGAGCGGGAGGGACCCAAGAGACCCAGTACTTC
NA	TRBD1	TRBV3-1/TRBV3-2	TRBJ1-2	CASSQVPGTDYGYTF	TGTGCCAGCAGCCAAGTCCCCGGGACAGACTATGGCTACACCTTC
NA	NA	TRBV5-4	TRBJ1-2	CASSLDPGGYGYTF	TGTGCCAGCAGCTTGGATCCGGGCGGGTATGGCTACACCTTC
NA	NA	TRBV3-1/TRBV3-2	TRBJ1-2	CASSQDPSPRGYTF	TGTGCCAGCAGCCAAGACCCCTCCCCTCGGGGCTACACCTTC
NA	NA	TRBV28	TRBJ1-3	CTSSLGGNRGNTIYF	TGTACCAGCAGTTTGGGGGGAAACAGAGGAAACACCATATATTTT
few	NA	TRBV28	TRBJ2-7	CASTPVRDTFYEQYF	TGTGCCAGCACCCCGGTCCGGGACACCTTCTACGAGCAGTACTTC
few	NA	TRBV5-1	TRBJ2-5	CASSLVLPGETQYF	TGCGCCAGCAGCTTGGTCCTACCAGGGGAGACCCAGTACTTC
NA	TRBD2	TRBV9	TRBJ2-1	CASSTSRFSSGSADEQFF	TGTGCCAGCAGCACCTCCAGGTTCAGTAGCGGGAGTGCGGATGAGCAGTTCTTC
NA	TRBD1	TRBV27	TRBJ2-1	CASSSPGQGHNEQFF	TGTGCCAGCAGTTCTCCGGGACAGGGCCACAATGAGCAGTTCTTC
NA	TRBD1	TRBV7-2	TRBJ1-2	CASSLAGTGGYGYTF	TGTGCCAGCAGCTTAGCGGGTACAGGGGGCTATGGCTACACCTTC
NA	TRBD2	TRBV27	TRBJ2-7	CASSQGTSGIVKQYF	TGTGCCAGCAGTCAAGGGACTAGCGGGATAGTAAAGCAGTACTTC
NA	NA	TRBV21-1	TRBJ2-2	CASTTFATGAGELFF	NA
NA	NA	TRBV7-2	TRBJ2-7	CASSSHMYYEQYF	TGTGCCAGCAGCTCTCACATGTACTACGAGCAGTACTTC
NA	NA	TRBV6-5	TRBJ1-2	CASSTQGRDYGYTF	TGTGCCAGCAGTACCCAGGGAAGGGACTATGGCTACACCTTC
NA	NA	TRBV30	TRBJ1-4	CAWTAGSTNEKLFF	TGTGCCTGGACCGCCGGGTCAACTAATGAAAAACTGTTTTTT
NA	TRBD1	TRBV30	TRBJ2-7	CAGRDRGFDEQYF	TGTGCCGGCCGGGACAGGGGGTTCGACGAGCAGTACTTC